The rows below give T cell receptor beta chains drawn from one sample of a study of yellow fever vaccine responses in identical twins. TCRdb ran MiXCR on the RT-PCR reads and lists one entry per CDR3 protein. The sample yields fewer than 3,000 distinct CDR3 sequences, about 80% seen once. The material sequenced was T cells from blood (PBMCs), unsorted or a sorted subset (not recorded which), taken before or after yellow fever vaccination (not recorded which). The source of these receptors is a female donor who received the yellow fever vaccine. Both conserved end residues are part of each CDR3. D genes are given only for firm matches. The size of a clone is reported for some rows only, either as once, few or many, or as a class for expanded clones.

TRBV12-3/TRBV12-4	.	TRBJ2-7	TRBD1	TGTGCCAGCTCCCGACAGGGTAACTCCTACGAGCAGTACTTC	CASSRQGNSYEQYF
TRBV11-1	once	TRBJ2-3	.	TGTGCCAGCAGCTCTAGACAGAACACAGATACGCAGTATTTT	CASSSRQNTDTQYF
TRBV25-1	.	TRBJ2-1	TRBD1	TGTGCCAGCAGAACAACACAGGACAGGGGAGTCGAGCAGTTCTTC	CASRTTQDRGVEQFF
TRBV15	.	TRBJ1-5	TRBD1	TGTGCCACCAGCGAGGGACAGGAACCTCAGCCCCAGCATTTT	CATSEGQEPQPQHF
TRBV5-6	.	TRBJ1-1	.	TGTGCCAGCAGCCCGGGCGGCAGGGTAGCTGAAGCTTTCTTT	CASSPGGRVAEAFF
TRBV6-4	.	TRBJ1-1	.	TGTGCCAGCAGTGACGGGGCTAACACTGAAGCTTTCTTT	CASSDGANTEAFF
TRBV13	.	TRBJ2-3	TRBD2	TGTGCCAGCAGCTCCCTAGCGGGGGGCCATAAGTTCACAGATACGCAGTATTTT	CASSSLAGGHKFTDTQYF
TRBV5-1	.	TRBJ1-1	.	TGCGCCAGCAGCTCGAGTGAAGGTTGGCCTGAAGCTTTCTTT	CASSSSEGWPEAFF
TRBV2	.	TRBJ2-3	.	TGTGCCAGCAGCCTCGTTTCTACAGGACTCCGCACAGATACGCAGTATTTT	CASSLVSTGLRTDTQYF
TRBV7-3	.	TRBJ1-1	TRBD1	TGTGCCAGCAGCCCGACAGGGGACACTGAAGCTTTCTTT	CASSPTGDTEAFF
TRBV4-3	few	TRBJ1-5	.	TGCGCCAGCAGCCAAGAGCCCAGTCAGCCCCAGCATTTT	CASSQEPSQPQHF
TRBV11-3	.	TRBJ1-6	.	TGTGCCAGCAGCACAGCGGGACAATATAATTCACCCCTCCACTTT	CASSTAGQYNSPLHF
TRBV6-2/TRBV6-3	.	TRBJ2-7	.	TGTGCCAGCAGTTACTCCTTCGAGCAGTACTTC	CASSYSFEQYF
TRBV18	.	TRBJ2-7	.	TGTGCCAGCTCACCGCGGACTGGGTCCTACGAGCAGTACTTC	CASSPRTGSYEQYF
TRBV7-6	.	TRBJ2-5	TRBD2	TGTGCCAGCAGCTCGACTAGCGGAACAACATATCTAACCCAGTACTTC	CASSSTSGTTYLTQYF
TRBV19	.	TRBJ2-1	TRBD2	TGTGCCAGTAGTATTCTAGCGGGAGTACGCAATGAGCAGTTCTTC	CASSILAGVRNEQFF
TRBV28	.	TRBJ2-4	TRBD2	TGTGCCAGCAGCCCGACTAGCCTCACTGAAAACATTCAGTACTTC	CASSPTSLTENIQYF
TRBV2	.	TRBJ2-3	TRBD1	TGTGCCAGCAGTGGACAGGGGGCTACAGATACGCAGTATTTT	CASSGQGATDTQYF
TRBV29-1	once	TRBJ2-7	.	TGCAGCGTTGAAGCCCAGAGTTACGAGCAGTACTTC	CSVEAQSYEQYF
TRBV7-3	few	TRBJ2-7	TRBD1	TGTGCCAGCAGCTTAAGCCCAGGGGGCTCATACGAGCAGTACTTC	CASSLSPGGSYEQYF
TRBV30	once	TRBJ1-2	.	TGTGCCTGGATTTGGGCAGGCGCCTTAAAGCGTGGCTATGGCTACACCTTC	CAWIWAGALKRGYGYTF
TRBV10-1	.	TRBJ2-1	.	TGCGCCAGCTCCGAATCCCGAGGCCCCTACAATGAGCAGTTCTTC	CASSESRGPYNEQFF
TRBV11-1	.	TRBJ2-1	.	TGTGCCAGCGTCGGAAGTGGCTACAATGAGCAGTTCTTC	CASVGSGYNEQFF
TRBV12-3/TRBV12-4	.	TRBJ1-5	.	TGTGCCAGCAGTTTAGCGACCTGGGGCAATCAGCCCCAGCATTTT	CASSLATWGNQPQHF
TRBV7-3	.	TRBJ2-1	.	TGTGCCAGCAGCTTACAGGGGTACAATGAGCAGTTCTTC	CASSLQGYNEQFF
TRBV11-3	.	TRBJ2-1	.	TGTGCCAGCAGCCCCCGACAGGACTACAATGAGCAGTTCTTC	CASSPRQDYNEQFF
TRBV7-9	.	TRBJ1-1	.	TGTGCCAGCACCTTCGGGGGCGCGATGGAAGCTTTCTTT	CASTFGGAMEAFF
TRBV4-1	once	TRBJ2-3	TRBD2	TGCGCCAGCAGCCACGGCGCGGGAGAGACAGATACGCAGTATTTT	CASSHGAGETDTQYF
TRBV6-1	.	TRBJ1-4	.	TGTGCCAGCAGTGAACCCGGCACGGCAAATGAAAAACTGTTTTTT	CASSEPGTANEKLFF
TRBV29-1	.	TRBJ1-5	.	TGCAGCCGCCCTCGGGTGGGGGGTTGTAATCAGCCCCAGCATTTT	CSRPRVGGCNQPQHF
TRBV20-1	.	TRBJ2-1	TRBD2	TGCAGTGCTAGATCTGCTACTAGCGGTAACAATGAGCAGTTCTTC	CSARSATSGNNEQFF
TRBV12-1	.	TRBJ2-3	.	TGTGCCAGCAGCTTTAGGGCAGATACGCAGTATTTT	CASSFRADTQYF
TRBV30	.	TRBJ1-1	.	TGTGCCTGGAGTACGGCAGCGAACACTGAAGCTTTCTTT	CAWSTAANTEAFF
TRBV4-3	.	TRBJ1-4	.	TGCGCCAGCAGCCAAGATCCAGGACAAACCGCTGAAAAACTGTTTTTT	CASSQDPGQTAEKLFF
TRBV4-3	.	TRBJ2-5	.	TGCGCCAGCAGCCAAGGCGTGCAAGAGACCCAGTACTTC	CASSQGVQETQYF
TRBV10-3	.	TRBJ2-7	.	TGTGCCATCAGTGTTTCCCACGAGCAGTACTTC	CAISVSHEQYF
TRBV2	.	TRBJ1-4	TRBD1	TGTGCCAGCAACGGACAGGGTGGGGATGAAAAACTGTTTTTT	CASNGQGGDEKLFF
TRBV12-3/TRBV12-4	.	TRBJ2-6	.	TGTGCCAGCAGTTTGGGCTCTGGGGCCAACGTCCTGACTTTC	CASSLGSGANVLTF
TRBV29-1	few	TRBJ2-1	TRBD1	TGCAGCTCGTTGGGGGCAACCCCGGGACAGGGGTTCAATGAGCAGTTCTTC	CSSLGATPGQGFNEQFF
TRBV4-3	.	TRBJ2-6	.	TGCGCCAGCAGCCTGGGCCGGGTCTCCACTGGGGCCAACGTCCTGACTTTC	CASSLGRVSTGANVLTF
TRBV11-1	.	TRBJ2-5	.	TGTGCCAGCAGCTTAGAGTCTTTAGGGAAAGAGACCCAGTACTTC	CASSLESLGKETQYF
TRBV11-2	.	TRBJ2-1	TRBD2	TGTGCCAGCAGCTTAGATCTAGCGGAATACAATGAGCAGTTCTTC	CASSLDLAEYNEQFF
TRBV29-1	.	TRBJ1-2	TRBD1	TGCAGCGTTCCGGGACAGGGGGCTCCCTACTATGGCTACACCTTC	CSVPGQGAPYYGYTF
TRBV11-2	.	TRBJ2-4	TRBD2	TGTGCCAGCAGCATAGCGGGAGGATCCAAAAACATTCAGTACTTC	CASSIAGGSKNIQYF
TRBV18	once	TRBJ2-7	TRBD1	TGTGCCAGCTCCTCCGGGACAGGGGCCTACGAGCAGTACTTC	CASSSGTGAYEQYF